A selection of T cell receptor beta chains follows, all from one sample in a study of blood T cell repertoires in COVID-19. The data were produced by immunoSEQ multiplex PCR, yet TCRdb's version contains in-frame clones alone and is incomplete. Of 93,000 or so clones detected, 84% appear once; the ten largest clones hold 13%. Sequencing was carried out using peripheral blood. The receptors derive from a human donor in a cohort sampled during active or convalescent COVID-19. Each CDR3 is given with its conserved first and last residue. D genes are given only for firm matches. Size tells how often a clone was seen (once, few, many) or the class of an expanded clone, and some rows leave it out.

j_gene: TRBJ1-5; d_gene: TRBD1; abundance: .; v_gene: TRBV4-1; CDR3nt: TGCGCCAGCAGCACAAAGGGGGCAAGTCAGCCCCAGCATTTT; CDR3aa: CASSTKGASQPQHF
j_gene: TRBJ1-2; d_gene: TRBD1; abundance: .; v_gene: TRBV6-1; CDR3nt: TGTGCCAGCAGTGAAGAAGACGGGACAGTTTATGGCTACACCTTC; CDR3aa: CASSEEDGTVYGYTF
j_gene: TRBJ1-5; d_gene: .; abundance: .; v_gene: TRBV19; CDR3nt: TGTGCCAGTAGTATAGGGTTAGATCAGCCCCAGCATTTT; CDR3aa: CASSIGLDQPQHF
j_gene: TRBJ1-1; d_gene: TRBD1; abundance: .; v_gene: TRBV3-1/TRBV3-2; CDR3nt: TGTGCCAGCAGCCCCGGACAGGGAACTGAAGCTTTCTTT; CDR3aa: CASSPGQGTEAFF
j_gene: TRBJ2-2; d_gene: TRBD2; abundance: few; v_gene: TRBV11-2; CDR3nt: TGTGCCAGCAGCTCACTAGCGGGGTCCATGAGGGAGCTGTTTTTT; CDR3aa: CASSSLAGSMRELFF
j_gene: TRBJ2-2; d_gene: .; abundance: .; v_gene: TRBV7-2; CDR3nt: TGTGCCAGCAGCTTATGGGCCGGGATCACCGGGGAGCTGTTTTTT; CDR3aa: CASSLWAGITGELFF
j_gene: TRBJ2-1; d_gene: TRBD2; abundance: .; v_gene: TRBV30; CDR3nt: TGTGCCTGGAGCTCGGGGGGGGTATACAATGAGCAGTTCTTC; CDR3aa: CAWSSGGVYNEQFF
j_gene: TRBJ1-1; d_gene: TRBD1; abundance: .; v_gene: TRBV5-1; CDR3nt: TGCGCCAGCAGCCAAGGGACAGGGGCGAGGGCTGAAGCTTTCTTT; CDR3aa: CASSQGTGARAEAFF
j_gene: TRBJ1-3; d_gene: .; abundance: .; v_gene: TRBV24-1; CDR3nt: TGTGCCACCAGTGATCTTGGAAACACCATATATTTT; CDR3aa: CATSDLGNTIYF
j_gene: TRBJ2-6; d_gene: TRBD1; abundance: .; v_gene: TRBV9; CDR3nt: TGTGCCTCCAGGGGGAGTGGGGCCAACGTCCTGACTTTC; CDR3aa: CASRGSGANVLTF
j_gene: TRBJ2-2; d_gene: .; abundance: .; v_gene: TRBV7-2; CDR3nt: TGTGCCAGCAGCTTAAGGGGTTACACCGGGGAGCTGTTTTTT; CDR3aa: CASSLRGYTGELFF
j_gene: TRBJ1-4; d_gene: .; abundance: .; v_gene: TRBV5-1; CDR3nt: TGCGCCAGCAGCTTGGGAACGGGGAATAATGAAAAACTGTTTTTT; CDR3aa: CASSLGTGNNEKLFF
j_gene: TRBJ1-1; d_gene: .; abundance: .; v_gene: TRBV7-3; CDR3nt: TGTGCCAGCAGCTTAAGTTCAGGCAACATGAACACTGAAGCTTTCTTT; CDR3aa: CASSLSSGNMNTEAFF
j_gene: TRBJ2-7; d_gene: TRBD2; abundance: .; v_gene: TRBV6-4; CDR3nt: TGTGCCAGCAGTGACAGTAGCGGGGGGGACAGTTACGAGCAGTACTTC; CDR3aa: CASSDSSGGDSYEQYF
j_gene: TRBJ1-2; d_gene: .; abundance: .; v_gene: TRBV28; CDR3nt: TGTGCCACCCTGAGACAGAACTATGGCTACACCTTC; CDR3aa: CATLRQNYGYTF
j_gene: TRBJ1-2; d_gene: TRBD1; abundance: .; v_gene: TRBV5-1; CDR3nt: TGCGCCAGCAGCCTAGGGCCGACAGGGAACTATGGCTACACCTTC; CDR3aa: CASSLGPTGNYGYTF
j_gene: TRBJ1-3; d_gene: .; abundance: once; v_gene: TRBV7-9; CDR3nt: TGTGCCAGCAGCTTACCGCGTGGCTCTGGAAACACCATATATTTT; CDR3aa: CASSLPRGSGNTIYF
j_gene: TRBJ1-4; d_gene: .; abundance: .; v_gene: TRBV7-6; CDR3nt: TGTGCCAGCAGCTCACGGGTCGTGGCGGCAGCTAATGAAAAACTGTTTTTT; CDR3aa: CASSSRVVAAANEKLFF
j_gene: TRBJ1-5; d_gene: .; abundance: .; v_gene: TRBV9; CDR3nt: TGTGCCAGCAGCGAGCAGGGGAACCGCAATCAGCCCCAGCATTTT; CDR3aa: CASSEQGNRNQPQHF
j_gene: TRBJ2-2; d_gene: TRBD1; abundance: .; v_gene: TRBV27; CDR3nt: TGTGCCAGCAGACTTGGGACAGGGGCGATGGCCGGGGAGCTGTTTTTT; CDR3aa: CASRLGTGAMAGELFF
j_gene: TRBJ1-1; d_gene: .; abundance: .; v_gene: TRBV2; CDR3nt: TGTGCCAGCAGTGAGGCTAGACCTCTCGAAGCTTTCTTT; CDR3aa: CASSEARPLEAFF
j_gene: TRBJ2-7; d_gene: .; abundance: .; v_gene: TRBV11-2; CDR3nt: TGTGCCAGCAGCTCTAGACCCTACTACGAGCAGTACTTC; CDR3aa: CASSSRPYYEQYF
j_gene: TRBJ1-6; d_gene: TRBD1; abundance: .; v_gene: TRBV27; CDR3nt: TGTGCCAGCAGTTTACGACAGGGAAGGGAGAATTCACCCCTCCACTTT; CDR3aa: CASSLRQGRENSPLHF
j_gene: TRBJ2-3; d_gene: TRBD2; abundance: .; v_gene: TRBV6-2/TRBV6-3; CDR3nt: TGTGCCAGCAGTGACGCGGGGGGCCGCACAGATACGCAGTATTTT; CDR3aa: CASSDAGGRTDTQYF
j_gene: TRBJ2-1; d_gene: .; abundance: .; v_gene: TRBV10-2; CDR3nt: TGCGCCAGCGGTCTGGGGTCGGGATCCTACAATGAGCAGTTCTTC; CDR3aa: CASGLGSGSYNEQFF
j_gene: TRBJ2-2; d_gene: .; abundance: .; v_gene: TRBV6-4; CDR3nt: TGTGCCAGCAGTGCTACAGCTTTCGCGAACACCGGGGAGCTGTTTTTT; CDR3aa: CASSATAFANTGELFF
j_gene: TRBJ1-1; d_gene: .; abundance: .; v_gene: TRBV12-3/TRBV12-4; CDR3nt: TGTGCCAGCTACAGGGTGGGAAACACTGAAGCTTTCTTT; CDR3aa: CASYRVGNTEAFF
j_gene: TRBJ1-1; d_gene: .; abundance: once; v_gene: TRBV2; CDR3nt: TGTGCCAGCAGTCTGACAGTGTTTGTGGGAGCTTTCTTT; CDR3aa: CASSLTVFVGAFF
j_gene: TRBJ1-6; d_gene: TRBD1; abundance: .; v_gene: TRBV3-1/TRBV3-2; CDR3nt: TGTGCCAGCAGCCTACGACAGGGAAATTCACCCCTCCACTTT; CDR3aa: CASSLRQGNSPLHF
j_gene: TRBJ1-4; d_gene: TRBD1; abundance: .; v_gene: TRBV7-9; CDR3nt: TGTGCCAGCAGGAGGACAGGTCCGGCTGAAAAACTGTTTTTT; CDR3aa: CASRRTGPAEKLFF
j_gene: TRBJ2-1; d_gene: TRBD1; abundance: .; v_gene: TRBV5-1; CDR3nt: TGCGCCAGCAGCTTGCCACAGGGGAGAGCTGAGCAGTTCTTC; CDR3aa: CASSLPQGRAEQFF
j_gene: TRBJ2-5; d_gene: .; abundance: .; v_gene: TRBV11-3; CDR3nt: TGTGCCAGCAGCACCCGGGAGGAGACCCAGTACTTC; CDR3aa: CASSTREETQYF
j_gene: TRBJ2-1; d_gene: .; abundance: few; v_gene: TRBV5-5; CDR3nt: TGTGCCAGCAGCGCGCAGGTGGGCTCCTACAATGAGCAGTTCTTC; CDR3aa: CASSAQVGSYNEQFF
j_gene: TRBJ1-6; d_gene: .; abundance: .; v_gene: TRBV7-5; CDR3nt: TGTGTCAGAAGCTCCGACAGTTTGAATTCTCCCCTCCACTTT; CDR3aa: CVRSSDSLNSPLHF
j_gene: TRBJ1-3; d_gene: .; abundance: .; v_gene: TRBV10-3; CDR3nt: TGTGCCATCAACGACTTGCAGGGGGGAAACACCATATATTTT; CDR3aa: CAINDLQGGNTIYF
j_gene: TRBJ1-1; d_gene: .; abundance: .; v_gene: TRBV11-1; CDR3nt: TGTGCCAGCAGCCTAGTCCCGGGACACCTGAACACTGAAGCTTTCTTT; CDR3aa: CASSLVPGHLNTEAFF
j_gene: TRBJ1-1; d_gene: .; abundance: .; v_gene: TRBV27; CDR3nt: TGTGCCAGCAGTCGCTCAGGTTTCCCTGAAGCTTTCTTT; CDR3aa: CASSRSGFPEAFF
j_gene: TRBJ2-5; d_gene: .; abundance: .; v_gene: TRBV27; CDR3nt: TGTGCCAGCAGCCCATCAGGGGCGACCCAGTACTTC; CDR3aa: CASSPSGATQYF
j_gene: TRBJ2-3; d_gene: .; abundance: .; v_gene: TRBV9; CDR3nt: TGTGCCAGCAGCGCGAGTGGGGCAGGCAGGGATACGCAGTATTTT; CDR3aa: CASSASGAGRDTQYF
j_gene: TRBJ2-4; d_gene: TRBD2; abundance: .; v_gene: TRBV5-1; CDR3nt: TGCGCCAGCAGCCTGGTCGGCGGGGGGGCCGTGCAGTACTTC; CDR3aa: CASSLVGGGAVQYF
j_gene: TRBJ1-5; d_gene: TRBD1; abundance: .; v_gene: TRBV3-1/TRBV3-2; CDR3nt: TGTGCCAGCAGCCTGGGGACAGGGAATCAGCCCCAGCATTTT; CDR3aa: CASSLGTGNQPQHF
j_gene: TRBJ2-2; d_gene: TRBD1; abundance: .; v_gene: TRBV18; CDR3nt: TGTGCCAGCTCAACCCAACTACAGGGGGCTGGGGAGCTGTTTTTT; CDR3aa: CASSTQLQGAGELFF
j_gene: TRBJ1-5; d_gene: TRBD1; abundance: few; v_gene: TRBV6-5; CDR3nt: TGTGCCAGCAAGCGAGACAGGGATCAGCCCCAGCATTTT; CDR3aa: CASKRDRDQPQHF
j_gene: TRBJ2-4; d_gene: .; abundance: .; v_gene: TRBV11-2; CDR3nt: TGTGCCAGCAGCTTAGCGGTAGGCGGGGACATTCAGTACTTC; CDR3aa: CASSLAVGGDIQYF
j_gene: TRBJ1-2; d_gene: .; abundance: .; v_gene: TRBV3-1/TRBV3-2; CDR3nt: TGTGCCAGCAGCCAAGAGACTTGGAGGGGCTACACCTTC; CDR3aa: CASSQETWRGYTF
j_gene: TRBJ1-2; d_gene: .; abundance: .; v_gene: TRBV29-1; CDR3nt: TGCAGCGTTTACGGGAACTATGGCTACACCTTC; CDR3aa: CSVYGNYGYTF
j_gene: TRBJ2-5; d_gene: TRBD1; abundance: .; v_gene: TRBV5-1; CDR3nt: TGCGCCAGCAGCTGGGACAGGGGGGAGACCCAGTACTTC; CDR3aa: CASSWDRGETQYF
j_gene: TRBJ1-2; d_gene: .; abundance: .; v_gene: TRBV6-2/TRBV6-3; CDR3nt: TGTGCCAGCAGCATGACAGCTAACTATGGCTACACCTTC; CDR3aa: CASSMTANYGYTF
j_gene: TRBJ1-2; d_gene: .; abundance: .; v_gene: TRBV27; CDR3nt: TGTGCCAGCAGTTTATCAGGGGCTGGCTACACCTTC; CDR3aa: CASSLSGAGYTF
j_gene: TRBJ2-3; d_gene: TRBD2; abundance: .; v_gene: TRBV7-3; CDR3nt: TGTGCCAGCAGCTCCATCGGGACTAAGGGAGATACGCAGTATTTT; CDR3aa: CASSSIGTKGDTQYF
j_gene: TRBJ1-3; d_gene: .; abundance: .; v_gene: TRBV5-4; CDR3nt: TGTGCCAGCAGCTTGAATCTTGGAAACACCATATATTTT; CDR3aa: CASSLNLGNTIYF
j_gene: TRBJ2-7; d_gene: .; abundance: many; v_gene: TRBV5-6; CDR3nt: TGTGCCAGCAGCGACGGGTCCGACTACGAGCAGTACTTC; CDR3aa: CASSDGSDYEQYF
j_gene: TRBJ2-3; d_gene: TRBD1; abundance: once; v_gene: TRBV6-4; CDR3nt: TGTGCCAGCAGTGAAAATGAGGGACAGAGAGGCACAGATACGCAGTATTTT; CDR3aa: CASSENEGQRGTDTQYF
j_gene: TRBJ2-5; d_gene: TRBD2; abundance: .; v_gene: TRBV11-3; CDR3nt: TGTGCCAGCAGCTCCCGTCTAGCGGTGTACCAAGAGACCCAGTACTTC; CDR3aa: CASSSRLAVYQETQYF
j_gene: TRBJ2-3; d_gene: .; abundance: .; v_gene: TRBV11-2; CDR3nt: TGTGCCAGCAGCCGAGGCGCTAACCTCGCATATTTT; CDR3aa: CASSRGANLAYF
j_gene: TRBJ2-3; d_gene: TRBD2; abundance: .; v_gene: TRBV11-1; CDR3nt: TGTGCCAGCAGCCCAGGGACTAATTTGGATACGCAGTATTTT; CDR3aa: CASSPGTNLDTQYF
j_gene: TRBJ1-2; d_gene: TRBD1; abundance: .; v_gene: TRBV14; CDR3nt: TGTGCCAGCAGCCAAGGCCCAGGGGGCATGGGCTACACCTTC; CDR3aa: CASSQGPGGMGYTF
j_gene: TRBJ2-1; d_gene: TRBD1; abundance: .; v_gene: TRBV10-2; CDR3nt: TGCGCCAGCATCGATGGGGCAGGGGGATACAATGAGCAGTTCTTC; CDR3aa: CASIDGAGGYNEQFF
j_gene: TRBJ1-1; d_gene: .; abundance: .; v_gene: TRBV19; CDR3nt: TGTGCCAGTAGGAAGACAGGCCACACTGAAGCTTTCTTT; CDR3aa: CASRKTGHTEAFF